The next 24 T cell receptor beta chains were all read from a single sample in a study of blood T cell repertoires in COVID-19. The table came from immunoSEQ multiplex PCR; TCRdb's copy has only in-frame clones and leaves some out. Of 52,000 or so clones in the sample, more than 90% were seen once. Sequencing used peripheral blood. The receptors were gathered from a man aged 50-60 years with acute or convalescent COVID-19.

This clone showed up just once. The V and J genes are TRBV4-3 and TRBJ1-2; possible D gene TRBD1, 5 bases. V lost 0 bases, J lost 8 bases, and 16 bases lay in between. The CDR3 is 15 residues long. The V gene's germline CDR1 is LGHNA and CDR2 YSLEER. The CDR3 nucleotides read TGCGCCAGCAGCCAAGATCTCCGGCAGGAGGGGGGCTACACCTTC. It is translated as CASSQDLRQEGGYTF.

The genes are TRBV7-9 and TRBJ2-3; 7 bases align to TRBD2. Germline CDR1 reads SEHNR; CDR2 reads FQNEAQ (reference sequence). CDR3 length: 13 residues. V dropped 6 bases and J dropped 4; count of bases not matched to a gene: 4. In DNA, the CDR3 is TGTGCCAGCAGGGGAGGGTTTTCAGATACGCAGTATTTT. Translation: CASRGGFSDTQYF.

V usage is TRBV24-1 and J usage is TRBJ2-1; 14 nucleotides align to TRBD2. J was trimmed by 4 bases and V by 2 bases; bases with no gene match: 9. This CDR3 is 19 amino acids long. The germline CDR1 and CDR2 sequences are KGHDR and SFDVKD. In DNA form, the CDR3 reads TGTGCCACCAGTGATTCGGGACTAGCGGGAGAGTTGAGGTACAATGAGCAGTTCTTC. Protein sequence: CATSDSGLAGELRYNEQFF.

The V gene is TRBV7-7, the J gene TRBJ1-1; 9 bases are a match to TRBD1. CDR1 and CDR2 from the germline V gene are SSHAT and FNYEAQ (reference sequence). The CDR3 loop spans 16 amino acids. V shed 5 bases and J 0 bases; nucleotides not matched to a gene: 7. The CDR3 protein is CASSRPGTGLNTEAFF. The CDR3 DNA is TGTGCCAGCAGCCGTCCCGGGACAGGGTTGAACACTGAAGCTTTCTTT.

This clone occurred once. This chain links TRBV15 with TRBJ2-1, with a tentative D call TRBD2 (5 bases). The CDR3 has 13 amino acids. Germline V lookup: CDR1 LNHNV, CDR2 YYDKDF (reference sequence). Trimming took off 5 bases at V and 2 bases at J, with 7 bases between the two ends. In nucleotides, the CDR3 is TGTGCCACCAGCCAAGCGGCCTACAATGAGCAGTTCTTC. Translated, it gives CATSQAAYNEQFF.

The chain recombines TRBV5-1 with TRBJ2-5, with D tentatively TRBD1 (6 bases). V lost 4 bases to trimming and J lost 5 bases, with 12 bases between them. This CDR3 has 13 residues. Germline-derived CDR1 and CDR2 are SGHRS and YFSETQ. Here the CDR3 reads CASSGGRRETQYF. CDR3 nucleotides: TGCGCCAGCAGCGGGGGCCGGCGGGAGACCCAGTACTTC.

The chain couples TRBV24-1 to TRBJ2-1; weak D call: TRBD1 (7 bases). Germline-derived CDR1 and CDR2 are KGHDR and SFDVKD. The V gene lost 1 base and the J gene lost 6 bases, with 12 bases spanning the gap. This CDR3 comprises 15 residues. CDR3: CATSDLGQGGNEQFF. The CDR3 DNA is TGTGCCACCAGTGATTTAGGGCAGGGGGGCAATGAGCAGTTCTTC.

CDR3 region: CASTMKGADTQYF. DNA for the CDR3: TGTGCCAGCACTATGAAGGGGGCAGATACGCAGTATTTT. The rearrangement links TRBV6-5 to TRBJ2-3; tentative D call: TRBD1 (6 bases). Trimming pared 7 bases from V and 4 bases from J, leaving 12 bases between. The CDR3 runs 13 residues. The germline gives CDR1 MNHEY, CDR2 SVGAGI.

This clone was seen just once. J is TRBJ2-1 and V is TRBV30; a possible D gene is TRBD2 (6 bases). V lost 8 bases and J lost 3, with 20 bases in between. Germline lookup yields CDR1 GTSNPN and CDR2 SVGIG (reference sequence). CDR3 length equals 15 residues. In DNA, the CDR3 is TGTGCCGGCACCTTTCGGCGGGGAGGCTACAATGAGCAGTTCTTC. Its protein is CAGTFRRGGYNEQFF.

This clone was detected a few times. The chain couples TRBV19 to TRBJ1-4; 7 bases agree with TRBD1. Germline trimming cut 6 bases from V and 4 bases from J; bases unmatched to any gene: 8. Germline V gene lookup returns CDR1 LNHDA and CDR2 SQIVND (reference sequence). This CDR3 is 15 amino acids long. In DNA, the CDR3 is TGTGCCAGTAGGTCCAGGGGGGCCGTTAATGAAAAACTGTTTTTT. It specifies CASRSRGAVNEKLFF.

This sequence joins TRBV5-8 and TRBJ1-3; 8 bases map to TRBD1. The J segment lost 4 bases and the V segment lost 3 bases, leaving 6 bases of the junction unmatched. Germline V gene lookup returns CDR1 SGHTS and CDR2 YDEGEE. The CDR3 has 15 amino acids. DNA of the CDR3: TGTGCCAGCAGCTCCAGGGGGCAAAACGGAAACACCATATATTTT. Its protein is CASSSRGQNGNTIYF.

The genes are TRBV23-1 and TRBJ2-1; tentative D call: TRBD1 (5 bases). TRBV23-1 is flagged as an ORF with uncertain function. V dropped 7 bases and J dropped 6 bases, with 13 bases sitting between them. This CDR3 has 13 residues. The CDR3 DNA sequence: TGCGCCAGCAACCCGACAGAGATCAATGAGCAGTTCTTC. This encodes CASNPTEINEQFF.

The chain joins TRBV3-1 (or the pseudogene TRBV3-2) to TRBJ2-5; TRBD2 matches at 7 bases. Looked up from germline, CDR1 is LGHDT and CDR2 is YNNKEL (reference sequence). V lost 3 bases and J lost 4; bases outside the gene matches: 2. The CDR3 is 13 amino acids. CDR3 amino acids: CASSHGGRETQYF. CDR3 DNA: TGTGCCAGCAGCCATGGCGGGAGAGAGACCCAGTACTTC.

The rearrangement links TRBV24-1 to TRBJ2-3; 7 bases match TRBD2. V trimming: 0 bases; J trimming: 0 bases; junction bases outside the gene matches: 8. The CDR3 contains 18 residues. The germline V gene has CDR1 KGHDR and CDR2 SFDVKD. The CDR3 reads CATSDLHGGMRSTDTQYF. CDR3 in DNA: TGTGCCACCAGTGATTTGCACGGGGGGATGAGGAGCACAGATACGCAGTATTTT.

The rearrangement links TRBV21-1 to TRBJ2-3; TRBD2 is the table's D call and was not checked against the DNA. TRBV21-1 is termed a pseudogene. This CDR3 has 15 amino acids. Here the CDR3 DNA reads TGTGCCAGCAGCATCCAGCGGGTCGGGACAGATACGCAGTATTTT. Its translation: CASSIQRVGTDTQYF.

The chain combines TRBV24-1 with TRBJ2-1, with D possibly matching TRBD1 (6 bases). V shed 3 bases and J shed 0 bases, with 8 bases lying between them. The germline CDR1 and CDR2 sequences are KGHDR and SFDVKD. The CDR3 is 15 amino acids. CDR3 protein: CATSDQGSSYNEQFF. In DNA form, the CDR3 reads TGTGCCACCAGTGATCAGGGGAGCTCCTACAATGAGCAGTTCTTC.

V is TRBV18 and J is TRBJ2-5, with TRBD2 matching over 10 bases. Germline V gene sequence: CDR1 KGHSH, CDR2 LQKENI. The CDR3 spans 16 residues. With 5 bases clipped from V and 4 bases from J, the junction kept 10 bases outside the gene matches. The DNA of the CDR3 is TGTGCCAGCTCAGAGACGGGACTAGCGTTGGGAGAGACCCAGTACTTC. Residues: CASSETGLALGETQYF.

V gene TRBV7-9 combines with J gene TRBJ1-5; 8 bases agree with TRBD1. V dropped 5 bases and J dropped 3; count of bases not matched to a gene: 3. The germline V gene encodes CDR1 SEHNR and CDR2 FQNEAQ (reference sequence). The CDR3 is made up of 14 amino acids. CDR3 nucleotide sequence: TGTGCCAGCAGCAGACAGGGGCCCAATCAGCCCCAGCATTTT. This gives the protein CASSRQGPNQPQHF. The full variable domain, rest sourced from reference TRBV7-9 and TRBJ1-5, is DTGVSQNPRHKITKRGQNVTFRCDPISEHNRLYWYRQTLGQGPEFLTYFQNEAQLEKSRLLSDRFSAERPKGSFSTLEIQRTEQGDSAMYLCASSRQGPNQPQHFGDGTRLSIL.

The chain is built from TRBV30 and TRBJ1-1; TRBD1 is a possible D gene (5 bases). This CDR3 spans 14 amino acids. Germline V gives CDR1 GTSNPN, CDR2 SVGIG (reference sequence). The V gene lost 7 bases and the J gene lost 1 base, with 16 bases spanning the gap. The CDR3 sequence: CASRNIQGNTEAFF. In DNA, the CDR3 is TGTGCCTCCAGAAACATTCAGGGGAACACTGAAGCTTTCTTT.

This clone was recorded once. The gene calls are TRBV20-1 and TRBJ2-7, with no clear D. The germline V gene has CDR1 DFQATT and CDR2 SNEGSKA (reference sequence). The CDR3 loop spans 14 amino acids. V was pared by 3 bases and J by 1 base, with 13 bases between. CDR3 protein: CSASSVGVSYEQYF. The CDR3 bases are TGCAGTGCTAGTAGTGTTGGAGTTTCCTACGAGCAGTACTTC.

This clone occurred once. J is TRBJ2-1 and V is TRBV5-1; possibly TRBD1 for D (6 bases). The germline V and J ends were trimmed by 1 base and 9 bases, with 17 bases remaining between them. In germline, CDR1 is SGHRS, CDR2 YFSETQ. CDR3 length equals 15 residues. CDR3 region: CASSLSQGKSGEQFF. CDR3 DNA sequence: TGCGCCAGCAGCTTGTCCCAGGGGAAAAGTGGTGAGCAGTTCTTC.

The V gene is TRBV19, the J gene TRBJ1-5; a weak D match, TRBD1 (5 bases). With 3 bases removed from V and 2 bases from J, the gap between germline ends came to 11 bases. Germline CDR1 is LNHDA and CDR2 is SQIVND (reference sequence). The CDR3 extends over 15 amino acids. The CDR3: CASSILGGGNQPQHF. The DNA for the CDR3 is TGTGCCAGTAGTATCCTGGGGGGTGGCAATCAGCCCCAGCATTTT.

This rearrangement joins TRBV5-1 to TRBJ2-3, with D tentatively TRBD1 (5 bases). Trimming stripped 2 bases from V and 1 base from J, with 11 bases between. The CDR3 sequence is 15 residues long. CDR1 is SGHRS, CDR2 YFSETQ, per germline. The CDR3: CASSFGQGGTDTQYF. Here the CDR3 DNA reads TGCGCCAGCAGCTTTGGGCAGGGCGGCACAGATACGCAGTATTTT.

The V and J genes are TRBV12-3 or TRBV12-4 and TRBJ2-1, with D unresolved. V shed 2 bases and J shed 10 bases, with 9 bases lying between them. CDR3 length: 12 residues. The CDR3: CASSLSAIEQFF. CDR3 nucleotide sequence: TGTGCCAGCAGTTTAAGCGCTATCGAGCAGTTCTTC.